One sample yielded the 15 T cell receptor beta chains listed below, sequenced in a study of identifying expanded T cells in peripheral blood. Data came from immunoSEQ multiplex PCR; TCRdb stores just in-frame clones and leaves some out. This sample has more than 95,000 clones, with over 65% found just once. Specimen: blood. The receptors were gathered from a person aged 18 to 70 in good health.

Only one count was recorded for this clone. DNA of the CDR3: TGTGCCAGCAGCTTGGCAGGGAACTATGGCTACACCTTC. Translating it yields CASSLAGNYGYTF. The chain joins TRBV5-5 to TRBJ1-2; D possibly corresponds to TRBD1 (5 bases). The CDR3 runs 13 residues. CDR1 is SGHKS and CDR2 is YYEKEE in the germline V gene (reference sequence). Trimming cost V 0 bases and J 2 bases, with 5 bases left between them.

The genes are TRBV10-1 and TRBJ2-7, with a tentative D call TRBD2 (6 bases). This CDR3 is built from 16 residues. V was cut by 5 bases and J by 3 bases, with 20 bases left in between. Germline CDR1 and CDR2: WNHNN and SYGVQD (reference sequence). The CDR3 DNA reads TGCGCCAGCAGTCCCCCGGGGGAGGTTAGGGGCTACGAGCAGTACTTC. It specifies CASSPPGEVRGYEQYF.

The chain combines TRBV9 with TRBJ2-7, with TRBD1 identical over 7 bases. CDR1 and CDR2 from the germline V gene are SGDLS and YYNGEE. The V segment lost 4 bases and the J segment 5 bases; nucleotides outside the gene matches: 9. This CDR3 comprises 14 residues. In DNA, the CDR3 is TGTGCCAGCAGCCCCCAGGGACAGATCGACGAGCAGTACTTC. Translated, it gives CASSPQGQIDEQYF.

As DNA, the CDR3 is TGTGCCAGCAGCCAAACCGGACGCGGCTATCCCGCAACTAATGAAAAACTGTTTTTT. It is translated as CASSQTGRGYPATNEKLFF. The rearrangement uses TRBV14 and TRBJ1-4; no clear D gene. The CDR3 length is 19 residues. The germline CDR1 and CDR2 sequences are SGHDN and FVKESK. Trimming left V 2 bases short and J 0 bases short, with 19 bases between.

The CDR3 spells CASSLRGRLNTEAFF. CDR3 DNA: TGTGCCAGCAGCTTAAGGGGGCGACTAAACACTGAAGCTTTCTTT. This chain joins TRBV11-3 and TRBJ1-1; 7 bases map to TRBD1. V dropped 2 bases and J dropped 2; count of bases not matched to a gene: 5. The CDR3 has 15 amino acids. Germline lookup yields CDR1 SGHNT and CDR2 YENEEA. Supplemented by reference TRBV11-3 and TRBJ1-1, the full variable domain reads EAGVVQSPRYKIIEKKQPVAFWCNPISGHNTLYWYLQNLGQGPELLIRYENEEAVDDSQLPKDRFSAERLKGVDSTLKIQPAELGDSAVYLCASSLRGRLNTEAFFGQGTRLTVV.

The rearrangement links TRBV11-2 to TRBJ1-2; 7 nucleotides align to TRBD1. This CDR3 region has 15 residues. The germline V gene has CDR1 SGHAT and CDR2 FQNNGV. Germline trimming cut 5 bases from V and 7 bases from J; bases unmatched to any gene: 13. The CDR3 DNA reads as TGTGCCAGCAGCCCCCTACGTCGACAGGGAGGTGGCTACACCTTC. Encoded protein: CASSPLRRQGGGYTF.

This chain joins TRBV25-1 and TRBJ2-5; D remains unclear. V lost 6 bases to trimming and J lost 1 base, with 9 bases between them. Germline CDR1 reads MGHDK; CDR2 reads SYGVNS. The CDR3 covers 13 residues. The CDR3 protein is CASRERLQETQYF. The CDR3, as DNA: TGTGCCAGCAGGGAGAGACTCCAAGAGACCCAGTACTTC.

The rearrangement joins TRBV6-1 to TRBJ2-1, with 12 positions matching TRBD1. V was pared by 2 bases and J by 3 bases, with 8 bases of the junction left unmatched. The CDR3 totals 18 residues. The germline CDR1 and CDR2 sequences are MNHNS and SASEGT. This CDR3 reads CASSEYGTGGQNYNEQFF. The CDR3 DNA reads as TGTGCCAGCAGTGAATACGGGACAGGGGGCCAAAACTACAATGAGCAGTTCTTC.

This chain connects TRBV5-4 to TRBJ2-3; D unclear. The germline V gene encodes CDR1 SGHNT and CDR2 YYREEE (reference sequence). V was trimmed by 4 bases and J by 0 bases, leaving 3 bases between them. The length of the CDR3 is 12 residues. CDR3 amino acids: CASSPSTDTQYF. For the CDR3, the DNA is TGTGCCAGCAGCCCCAGCACAGATACGCAGTATTTT.

The chain couples TRBV13 to TRBJ1-1; TRBD1 matches 8 bases. CDR3 length: 13 amino acids. Germline lookup yields CDR1 PRHDT and CDR2 FYEKMQ (reference sequence). Trimming at V came to 8 bases and at J to 6 bases, leaving 8 bases not matched to a gene. CDR3 sequence reads: CASSGQGSSEAFF. CDR3 nucleotides: TGTGCCAGCTCCGGACAGGGATCTTCTGAAGCTTTCTTT.

This clone was observed a single time. V and J are TRBV6-5 and TRBJ2-7; possible D gene TRBD1, 6 bases. Germline V lookup: CDR1 MNHEY, CDR2 SVGAGI. The CDR3 is 15 amino acids. Trimming took 0 bases from V and 2 from J, leaving 11 bases between them. CDR3 sequence: CASSYSHRVAYEQYF. Written as DNA, the CDR3 is TGTGCCAGCAGTTACTCCCACAGGGTGGCCTACGAGCAGTACTTC.

This rearrangement joins TRBV13 to TRBJ1-1; D not resolved. Per the germline V gene, CDR1 is PRHDT and CDR2 is FYEKMQ (reference sequence). CDR3 length equals 23 residues. The V end lost 2 bases, the J end lost 2 bases, and 36 bases lay between the germline ends. CDR3 nucleotides: TGTGCCAGCAGCTTAATCGGGGTTCGGGTGCGTCTCGAACCCACCGCCCAAAACACTGAAGCTTTCTTT. Protein product: CASSLIGVRVRLEPTAQNTEAFF.

V gene TRBV7-2 combines with J gene TRBJ2-7, with a weak D call TRBD1 (6 bases). From germline, CDR1 is SGHTA and CDR2 FQGNSA. This CDR3 is built from 13 residues. V was cut by 2 bases and J by 3 bases, with 8 bases left in between. The CDR3 here is CASSLNRDYEQYF. CDR3 sequence (DNA): TGTGCCAGCAGCTTAAACAGGGACTACGAGCAGTACTTC.

J is TRBJ1-3 and V is TRBV19; no definite D call. This CDR3 region has 15 residues. Germline V gene sequence: CDR1 LNHDA, CDR2 SQIVND (reference sequence). Trimming removed 7 bases at V and 4 bases at J, with 17 bases between. The CDR3 loop reads CASTPQTTGGNTIYF. The CDR3 DNA follows: TGTGCCAGTACGCCGCAGACGACGGGGGGAAACACCATATATTTT.

The V gene is TRBV5-4, the J gene TRBJ1-2, with 7 positions matching TRBD1. Germline V lookup: CDR1 SGHNT, CDR2 YYREEE (reference sequence). Unmatched junction bases numbered 4, after V lost 3 bases and J lost 8 bases. The CDR3 is 12 residues long. The CDR3 sequence is CASSYTGEGYTF. The CDR3 nucleotides read TGTGCCAGCAGCTACACAGGGGAAGGCTACACCTTC.